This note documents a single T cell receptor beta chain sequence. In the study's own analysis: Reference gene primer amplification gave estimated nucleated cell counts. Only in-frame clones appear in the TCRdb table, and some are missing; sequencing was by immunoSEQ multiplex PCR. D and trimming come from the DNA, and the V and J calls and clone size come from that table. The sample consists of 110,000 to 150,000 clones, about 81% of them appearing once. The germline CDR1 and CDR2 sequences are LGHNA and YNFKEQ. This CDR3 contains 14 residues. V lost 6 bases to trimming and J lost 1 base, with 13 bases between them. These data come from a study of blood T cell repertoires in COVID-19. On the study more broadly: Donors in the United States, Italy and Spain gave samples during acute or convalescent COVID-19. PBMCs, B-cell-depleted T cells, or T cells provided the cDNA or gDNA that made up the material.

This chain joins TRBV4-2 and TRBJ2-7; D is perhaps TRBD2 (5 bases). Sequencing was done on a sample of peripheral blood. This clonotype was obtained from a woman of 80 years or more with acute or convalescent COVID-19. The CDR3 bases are TGTGCCAGCAGTTCTACGGAGGTATCCTACGAGCAGTACTTC. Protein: CASSSTEVSYEQYF.